The present entry profiles one T cell receptor (beta chain) with its context. Its antigen is not identified. Primers: 60 Vbeta forward and 13 Jbeta reverse. Sequenced by immunoSEQ multiplex PCR; TCRdb stores in-frame clones only, minus some. The repertoire consists of about 160,000 clones, with roughly 80% occurring once and the leading ten covering approximately 8.7%. The data originate from a study of cytomegalovirus exposure and HLA in healthy donors. Study-wide findings and caveats: In an earlier analysis, in some 500 donors, most V segments appeared productive either ~87% or ~30% of the time. The study flagged about 160 TCR beta chains as cytomegalovirus-associated.

Sequencing was performed on PBMCs. This sequence originates from a young man in good health and CMV-seropositive.

As DNA, the CDR3 is TGCGCCAGCAGCCAAGTCAGGGCCAACTATGGCTACACCTTC. Its translation: CASSQVRANYGYTF. This sequence joins TRBV4-3 and TRBJ1-2; D possibly corresponds to TRBD1 (5 bases). The CDR3 totals 14 residues. Germline CDR1 and CDR2: LGHNA and YSLEER. Trimming cost V 1 base and J 2 bases, with 8 bases left between them.